Presented here are 19 T cell receptor beta chains from one specimen sequenced in a study of radiotherapy plus CTLA-4 blockade in lung cancer. The repertoire was sequenced with immunoSEQ multiplex PCR; TCRdb's copy has only in-frame clones and lacks some. The repertoire holds 35,000 to 45,000 clones, with 72% as singletons. The specimen comprised peripheral blood, sampled from a patient treated with radiotherapy plus ipilimumab. These receptor sequences come from a human donor with non-small cell lung cancer who had stable disease on radiotherapy plus ipilimumab.

The V call is TRBV18, the J call TRBJ2-3; the match to TRBD2 covers 8 bases. Germline CDR1 reads KGHSH; CDR2 reads LQKENI. V trimming: 5 bases; J trimming: 4 bases; junction bases outside the gene matches: 8. CDR3 length equals 15 residues. The CDR3 bases are TGTGCCAGCTCATTAGGGCTAGCGGGTCCAGATACGCAGTATTTT. As protein: CASSLGLAGPDTQYF.

This chain joins TRBV18 and TRBJ2-5; D ambiguous. V was trimmed by 3 bases and J by 1 base, leaving 9 bases between them. The CDR3 runs 14 residues. Germline-derived CDR1 and CDR2 are KGHSH and LQKENI. CDR3 coding DNA: TGTGCCAGCTCACCGACAACGTTCCAAGAGACCCAGTACTTC. As protein: CASSPTTFQETQYF. Together with reference TRBV18 and TRBJ2-5, the CDR3 gives the full variable domain: NAGVMQNPRHLVRRRGQEARLRCSPMKGHSHVYWYRQLPEEGLKFMVYLQKENIIDESGMPKERFSAEFPKEGPSILRIQQVVRGDSAAYFCASSPTTFQETQYFGPGTRLLVL.

This clone showed up just a few times. This rearrangement joins TRBV15 to TRBJ1-2; possibly TRBD1 for D (6 bases). This CDR3 contains 14 residues. Trimming stripped 0 bases from V and 4 bases from J, with 9 bases between. Germline values: CDR1 LNHNV, CDR2 YYDKDF (reference sequence). CDR3 nucleotides: TGTGCCACCAGCAGAGATAGGACAGCCTATGGCTACACCTTC. Protein: CATSRDRTAYGYTF.

V is TRBV2 and J is TRBJ1-2, with TRBD1 matching over 7 bases. The CDR3 contains 15 residues. Germline trimming cut 5 bases from V and 4 bases from J; bases unmatched to any gene: 10. Germline V gene sequence: CDR1 SNHLY, CDR2 FYNNEI. The CDR3 coding sequence is TGTGCCAGCAGTAGAACAGGGGATCCCTCCTATGGCTACACCTTC. Translated: CASSRTGDPSYGYTF.

The V gene is TRBV30, the J gene TRBJ1-3, with a weak D call TRBD1 (5 bases). From germline, CDR1 is GTSNPN and CDR2 SVGIG (reference sequence). This CDR3 has 15 amino acids. V was shortened by 0 bases and J by 0 bases, with 9 bases between the two germline ends. The CDR3 sequence: CAWSVGDYSGNTIYF. CDR3 sequence (DNA): TGTGCCTGGAGTGTCGGGGACTACTCTGGAAACACCATATATTTT.

The chain recombines TRBV10-2 with TRBJ2-2; TRBD2 agrees at 13 bases. With V trimmed by 6 bases and J by 2 bases, 9 bases remained unmatched. The germline V gene has CDR1 WSHSY and CDR2 SAAADI. The CDR3 runs 18 residues. CDR3 sequence reads: CASSSSGLAGINTGELFF. The CDR3 DNA is TGCGCCAGCAGCTCCTCGGGACTAGCGGGGATAAACACCGGGGAGCTGTTTTTT.

This clone has more than one count but fewer than ten. This chain joins TRBV30 and TRBJ2-1; 8 bases are a match to TRBD1. With 3 bases clipped from V and 7 bases from J, the junction kept 5 bases outside the gene matches. CDR1 and CDR2 from the germline V gene are GTSNPN and SVGIG (reference sequence). The CDR3 consists of 13 residues. In DNA form, the CDR3 reads TGTGCCTGGAGCAGGGGGCTTCGGAATGAGCAGTTCTTC. Its protein is CAWSRGLRNEQFF.

The chain carries TRBV5-4 and TRBJ2-6; D uncertain. The length of the CDR3 is 15 residues. The V gene's germline CDR1 is SGHNT and CDR2 YYREEE (reference sequence). Trimming removed 5 bases from V and 1 base from J, with 10 bases in between. CDR3 residues: CASRPDESGANVLTF. In DNA form, the CDR3 reads TGTGCCAGCAGACCAGATGAATCTGGGGCCAACGTCCTGACTTTC.

The chain couples TRBV7-9 to TRBJ2-6, with D hard to call. In germline, CDR1 is SEHNR, CDR2 FQNEAQ (reference sequence). The CDR3 covers 14 residues. The V and J ends lost 5 bases and 1 base respectively, with 6 bases between them. CDR3 sequence reads: CASSPVSGANVLTF. The CDR3 coding sequence is TGTGCCAGCAGCCCGGTTTCTGGGGCCAACGTCCTGACTTTC.

V usage is TRBV5-1 and J usage is TRBJ1-5; D not resolved. Deletions cut 4 bases from V and 1 base from J, with 9 bases between. CDR3 length: 14 amino acids. CDR1 is SGHRS, CDR2 YFSETQ, per germline. The CDR3 loop is CASSLDGSNQPQHF. The DNA for the CDR3 is TGCGCCAGCAGCCTGGACGGGAGCAATCAGCCCCAGCATTTT.

The chain couples TRBV5-4 to TRBJ1-1, with D unresolved. Trimming pared 2 bases from V and 11 bases from J, leaving 19 bases between. The CDR3 consists of 14 residues. Germline CDR1 SGHNT, CDR2 YYREEE (reference sequence). The CDR3 nucleotides read TGTGCCAGCAGCTTAGAAGGTGATGGGCGGGTGGCTTTCTTT. Its translation: CASSLEGDGRVAFF.

The chain recombines TRBV11-3 with TRBJ1-1, with TRBD1 as a possible D gene (6 bases). Trimming removed 0 bases from V and 1 base from J, with 12 bases in between. Germline V gene sequence: CDR1 SGHNT, CDR2 YENEEA. The CDR3 runs to 16 residues. The DNA of the CDR3 is TGTGCCAGCAGCTTAGATCGGGCCAGGGGGAACACTGAAGCTTTCTTT. This codes for CASSLDRARGNTEAFF.

The chain recombines TRBV7-2 with TRBJ1-1; tentatively, D is TRBD1 (5 bases). Germline CDR1 SGHTA, CDR2 FQGNSA. V shed 1 base and J shed 5 bases, with 14 bases lying between them. The CDR3 loop spans 15 amino acids. CDR3 DNA sequence: TGTGCCAGCAGCTTAGAGAGTCGGAGGGGTACTGAAGCTTTCTTT. It codes for CASSLESRRGTEAFF.

The chain employs TRBV10-1 and TRBJ2-7; D gene unclear. The CDR3 has 12 amino acids. V lost 5 bases, J lost 0 bases, and 5 bases lay in between. Germline V CDR1 and CDR2: WNHNN, SYGVQD (reference sequence). CDR3 DNA sequence: TGCGCCAGCAGTTACAGCTCCTACGAGCAGTACTTC. It yields the protein CASSYSSYEQYF.

The chain carries TRBV6-5 and TRBJ1-2, with D tentatively TRBD1 (6 bases). Trimming stripped 4 bases from V and 4 bases from J, with 13 bases between. Germline loops: CDR1 MNHEY, CDR2 SVGAGI. The length of the CDR3 is 14 residues. The CDR3 nucleotides are TGTGCCAGCAGTTGGGGCAGGGGTGCCTATGGCTACACCTTC. It is translated as CASSWGRGAYGYTF.

This clone occurred once. V and J are TRBV19 and TRBJ2-2, with D maybe TRBD1 (6 bases). The germline V gene encodes CDR1 LNHDA and CDR2 SQIVND (reference sequence). V lost 7 bases and J 8 bases, leaving 17 bases between the germline ends. The CDR3 runs to 14 residues. The CDR3 DNA follows: TGTGCCAGTACCCGTGGGGGCACAACAGGGGAGCTGTTTTTT. It encodes CASTRGGTTGELFF.

The CDR3 DNA reads as TGTGCCAGCAGCTGGACTAGCGGGTCCTACAATGAGCAGTTCTTC. Protein: CASSWTSGSYNEQFF. The chain combines TRBV7-2 with TRBJ2-1; 11 bases match TRBD2. CDR1 is SGHTA, CDR2 FQGNSA, per germline. This CDR3 contains 15 residues. V lost 4 bases, J lost 1 base, and 0 bases stayed unmatched.

The chain uses TRBV2 and TRBJ2-5; 9 nucleotides line up with TRBD2. The germline gives CDR1 SNHLY, CDR2 FYNNEI. The trim removed 6 bases at V and 7 bases at J, leaving 9 bases unmatched. The CDR3 is 14 residues long. In nucleotides, the CDR3 is TGTGCCAGCAGGAGGGGCGGGGGGGCCGGGACCCAGTACTTC. Translated: CASRRGGGAGTQYF.

This clone was picked up a small number of times. V and J are TRBV18 and TRBJ1-6; no definite D call. Germline-derived CDR1 and CDR2 are KGHSH and LQKENI. V lost 2 bases, J lost 5 bases, and 13 bases lay in between. CDR3 size: 16 residues. CDR3 region: CASSPSSLSNNSPLHF. The CDR3 nucleotides are TGTGCCAGCTCACCAAGCTCTTTAAGTAATAATTCACCCCTCCACTTT.